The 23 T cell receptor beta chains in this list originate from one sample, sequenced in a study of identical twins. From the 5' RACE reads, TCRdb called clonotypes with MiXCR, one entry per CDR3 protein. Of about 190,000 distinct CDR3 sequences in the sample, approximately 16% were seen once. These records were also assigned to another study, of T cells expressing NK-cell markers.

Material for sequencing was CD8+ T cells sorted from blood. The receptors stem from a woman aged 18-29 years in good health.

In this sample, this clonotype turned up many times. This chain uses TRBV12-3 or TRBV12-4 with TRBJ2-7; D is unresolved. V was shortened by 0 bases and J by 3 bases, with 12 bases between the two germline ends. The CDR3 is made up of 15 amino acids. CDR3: CASSLAAGPSYEQYF. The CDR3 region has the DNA TGTGCCAGCAGTTTAGCGGCAGGACCTAGCTACGAGCAGTACTTC.

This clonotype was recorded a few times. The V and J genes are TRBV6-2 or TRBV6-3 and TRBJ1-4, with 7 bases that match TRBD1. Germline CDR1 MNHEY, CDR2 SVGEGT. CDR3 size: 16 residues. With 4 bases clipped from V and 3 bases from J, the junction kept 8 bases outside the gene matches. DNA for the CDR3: TGTGCCAGCAGTTCGTTCCGGGACAGCCCTAATGAAAAACTGTTTTTT. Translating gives CASSSFRDSPNEKLFF.

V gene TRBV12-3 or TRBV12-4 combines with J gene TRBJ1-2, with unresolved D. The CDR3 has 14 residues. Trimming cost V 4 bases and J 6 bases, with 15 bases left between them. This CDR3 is CASSYTRTYDGYTF. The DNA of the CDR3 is TGTGCCAGCAGTTATACACGGACTTACGATGGCTACACCTTC.

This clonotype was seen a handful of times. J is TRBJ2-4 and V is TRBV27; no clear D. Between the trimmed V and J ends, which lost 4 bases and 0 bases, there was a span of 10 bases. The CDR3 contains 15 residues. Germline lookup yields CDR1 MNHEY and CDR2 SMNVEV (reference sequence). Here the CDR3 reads CASSYRPEAKNIQYF. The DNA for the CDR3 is TGTGCCAGCAGTTACCGGCCGGAAGCCAAAAACATTCAGTACTTC.

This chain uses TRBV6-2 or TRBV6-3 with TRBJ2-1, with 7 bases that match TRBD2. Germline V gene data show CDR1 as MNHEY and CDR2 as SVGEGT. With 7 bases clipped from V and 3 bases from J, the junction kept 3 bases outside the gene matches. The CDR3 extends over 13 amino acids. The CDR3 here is CASTAGVYNEQFF. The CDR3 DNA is TGTGCCAGCACGGCGGGGGTCTACAATGAGCAGTTCTTC.

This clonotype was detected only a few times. CDR3 region: CASSSTEDYEQYF. Here the CDR3 DNA reads TGTGCCAGCAGTTCGACAGAGGATTACGAGCAGTACTTC. J is TRBJ2-7 and V is TRBV12-3 or TRBV12-4; perhaps TRBD1 as D (5 bases). This CDR3 is built from 13 residues. V was shortened by 4 bases and J by 4 bases, with 11 bases between the two germline ends.

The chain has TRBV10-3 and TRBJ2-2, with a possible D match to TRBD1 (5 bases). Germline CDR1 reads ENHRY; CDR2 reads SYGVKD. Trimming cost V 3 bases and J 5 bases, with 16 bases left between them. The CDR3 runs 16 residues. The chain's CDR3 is CAISDWQGLRTGELFF. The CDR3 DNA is TGTGCCATCAGTGATTGGCAGGGATTACGGACCGGGGAGCTGTTTTTT.

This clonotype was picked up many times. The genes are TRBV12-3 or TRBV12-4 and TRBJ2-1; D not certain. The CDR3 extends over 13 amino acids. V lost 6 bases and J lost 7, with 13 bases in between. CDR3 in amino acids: CASSLVVGNEQFF. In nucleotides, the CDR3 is TGTGCCAGCAGCCTCGTTGTAGGGAATGAGCAGTTCTTC.

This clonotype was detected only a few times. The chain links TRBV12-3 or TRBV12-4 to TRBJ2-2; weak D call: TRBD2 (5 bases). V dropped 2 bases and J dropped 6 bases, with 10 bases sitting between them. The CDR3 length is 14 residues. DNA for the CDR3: TGTGCCAGCAGTTTACGTCCCGGGGCCGGGGAGCTGTTTTTT. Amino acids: CASSLRPGAGELFF.

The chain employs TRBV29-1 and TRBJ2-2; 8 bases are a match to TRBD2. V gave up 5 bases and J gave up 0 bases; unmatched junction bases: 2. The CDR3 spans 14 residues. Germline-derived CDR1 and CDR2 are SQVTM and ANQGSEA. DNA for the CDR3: TGCAGCGTTCCGACTAGCGCGAACACCGGGGAGCTGTTTTTT. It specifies CSVPTSANTGELFF.

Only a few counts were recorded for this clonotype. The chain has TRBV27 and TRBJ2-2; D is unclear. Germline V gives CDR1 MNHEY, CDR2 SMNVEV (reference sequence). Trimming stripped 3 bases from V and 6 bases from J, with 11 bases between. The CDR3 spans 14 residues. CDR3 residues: CASSFIADSGELFF. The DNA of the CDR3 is TGTGCCAGCAGTTTTATCGCTGACTCCGGGGAGCTGTTTTTT.

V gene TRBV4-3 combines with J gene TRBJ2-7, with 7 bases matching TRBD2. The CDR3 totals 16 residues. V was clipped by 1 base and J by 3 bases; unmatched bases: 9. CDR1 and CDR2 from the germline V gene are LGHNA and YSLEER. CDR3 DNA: TGCGCCAGCAGCCAAGCGGCTAGCGGCTCCAACTACGAGCAGTACTTC. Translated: CASSQAASGSNYEQYF.

The chain's CDR3 is CASSQDSSSYEQYF. For the CDR3, the DNA is TGTGCCAGCAGCCAGGACAGCAGCTCCTACGAGCAGTACTTC. The chain joins TRBV2 to TRBJ2-7; possibly TRBD1 for D (6 bases). V was pared by 6 bases and J by 0 bases, with 12 bases between. Per the germline V gene, CDR1 is SNHLY and CDR2 is FYNNEI. The CDR3 has 14 residues.

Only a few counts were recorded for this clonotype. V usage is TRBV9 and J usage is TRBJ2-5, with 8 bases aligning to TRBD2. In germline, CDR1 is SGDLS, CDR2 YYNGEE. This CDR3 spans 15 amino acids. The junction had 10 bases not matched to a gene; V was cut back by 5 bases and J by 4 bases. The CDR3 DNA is TGTGCCAGCAGTCGAACGGGGGGGCTGGGAGAGACCCAGTACTTC. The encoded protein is CASSRTGGLGETQYF.

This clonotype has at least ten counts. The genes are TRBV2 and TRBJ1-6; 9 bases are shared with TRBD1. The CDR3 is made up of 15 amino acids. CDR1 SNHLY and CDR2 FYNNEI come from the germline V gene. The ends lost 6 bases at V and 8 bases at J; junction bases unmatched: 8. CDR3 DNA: TGTGCCAGCAGAGAGGGACAGGGAAGGCATTCACCCCTCCACTTT. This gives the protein CASREGQGRHSPLHF.

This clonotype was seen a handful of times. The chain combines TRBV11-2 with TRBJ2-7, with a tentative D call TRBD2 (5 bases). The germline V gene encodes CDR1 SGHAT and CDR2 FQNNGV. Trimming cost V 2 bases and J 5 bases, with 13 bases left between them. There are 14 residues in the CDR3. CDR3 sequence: CASSLNGLGDEQYF. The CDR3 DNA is TGTGCCAGCAGCTTAAATGGACTTGGCGACGAGCAGTACTTC.

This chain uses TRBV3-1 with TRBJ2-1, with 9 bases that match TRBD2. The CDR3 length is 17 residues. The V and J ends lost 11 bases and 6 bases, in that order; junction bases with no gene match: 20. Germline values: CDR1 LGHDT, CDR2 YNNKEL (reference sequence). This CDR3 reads CAFSFGSSGVLANEQFF. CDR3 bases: TGTGCCTTCAGTTTCGGGTCTAGCGGGGTTTTGGCCAATGAGCAGTTCTTC.

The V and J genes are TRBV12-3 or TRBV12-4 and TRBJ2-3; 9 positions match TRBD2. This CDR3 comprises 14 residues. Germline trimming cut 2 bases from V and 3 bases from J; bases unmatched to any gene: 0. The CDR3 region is CASSLLAGTDTQYF. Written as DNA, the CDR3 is TGTGCCAGCAGTTTACTAGCGGGAACAGATACGCAGTATTTT.

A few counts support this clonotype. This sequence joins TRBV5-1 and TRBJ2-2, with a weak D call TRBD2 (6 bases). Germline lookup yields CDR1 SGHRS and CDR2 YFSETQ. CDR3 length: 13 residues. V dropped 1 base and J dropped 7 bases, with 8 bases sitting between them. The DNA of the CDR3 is TGCGCCAGCAGCTTGTCGGGAGTCGGGGAGCTGTTTTTT. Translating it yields CASSLSGVGELFF. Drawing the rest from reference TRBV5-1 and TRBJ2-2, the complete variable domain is KAGVTQTPRYLIKTRGQQVTLSCSPISGHRSVSWYQQTPGQGLQFLFEYFSETQRNKGNFPGRFSGRQFSNSRSEMNVSTLELGDSALYLCASSLSGVGELFFGEGSRLTVL.

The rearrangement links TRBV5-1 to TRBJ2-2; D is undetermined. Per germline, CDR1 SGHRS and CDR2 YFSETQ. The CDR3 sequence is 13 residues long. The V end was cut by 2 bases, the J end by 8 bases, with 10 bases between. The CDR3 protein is CASSFPILGELFF. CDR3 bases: TGCGCCAGCAGCTTCCCAATTCTTGGGGAGCTGTTTTTT.

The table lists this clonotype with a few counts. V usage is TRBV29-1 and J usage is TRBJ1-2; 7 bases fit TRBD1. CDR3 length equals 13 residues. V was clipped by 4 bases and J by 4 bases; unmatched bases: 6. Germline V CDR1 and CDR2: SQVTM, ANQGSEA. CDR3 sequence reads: CSVVGGGPYGYTF. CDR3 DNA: TGCAGCGTTGTGGGAGGGGGCCCCTATGGCTACACCTTC.

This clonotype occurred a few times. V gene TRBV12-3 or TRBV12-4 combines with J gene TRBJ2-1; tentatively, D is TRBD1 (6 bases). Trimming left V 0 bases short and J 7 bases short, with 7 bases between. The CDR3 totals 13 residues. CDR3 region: CASSLARGNEQFF. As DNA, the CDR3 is TGTGCCAGCAGTTTAGCGAGGGGGAATGAGCAGTTCTTC.

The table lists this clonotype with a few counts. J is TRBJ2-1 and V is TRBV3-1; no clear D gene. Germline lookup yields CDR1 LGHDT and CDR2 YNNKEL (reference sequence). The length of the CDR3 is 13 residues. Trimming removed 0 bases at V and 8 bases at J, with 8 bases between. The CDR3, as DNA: TGTGCCAGCAGCCAAGACTGGCCTTATGAGCAGTTCTTC. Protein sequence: CASSQDWPYEQFF.